This T cell receptor (beta chain) was identified during a study of control samples from healthy donors and cancer patients. Method: immunoSEQ multiplex PCR; TCRdb's copy keeps in-frame clones and lacks some. The listing contains roughly 190,000 clones. The CDR3 is 14 residues long. V was pared by 2 bases and J by 8 bases, with 16 bases between. Germline V lookup: CDR1 SGHDT, CDR2 YYEEEE. Sequenced material: blood. The receptor was isolated from a woman in her twenties or thirties in good health. The rearrangement uses TRBV5-6 and TRBJ1-2; D might be TRBD1 (5 bases). Here the CDR3 reads CASSFLTANGGYTF. CDR3 nucleotide sequence: TGTGCCAGCAGCTTTTTGACAGCTAACGGCGGCTACACCTTC.